A selection of T cell receptor beta chains follows, all from one sample in a study of T cells expressing NK-cell markers. From the 5' RACE reads, TCRdb lists one entry per CDR3 protein and no DNA. This sample's table reports about 400,000 distinct CDR3 sequences. Sequences were obtained from blood T cells: a sorted CD56 or NKG2C T cell subset, CD4+ or CD8+ T cells, or bulk PBMC T cells (not recorded which). These receptors all come from a woman aged 45-59 years in good health. CDR3s include the opening cysteine and the closing phenylalanine or tryptophan.

>TRBJ2-5|TRBV12-3/TRBV12-4
CASSPDGGTQYF
>TRBJ2-2|TRBV2
CASSSTSGRNTGELFF
>TRBJ1-2|TRBV12-3/TRBV12-4
CASNILGRGGYTF
>TRBJ2-3|TRBV7-9
CASVGAFGGKTADTQYF
>TRBJ2-5|TRBV6-1
CASSEVDEGDQYF
>TRBJ1-4|TRBV12-3/TRBV12-4
CASSFSGSGEKLFF
>TRBJ1-3|TRBV29-1
CSVESTGNTIYF
>TRBJ2-7|TRBV5-6
CASSLEQGQEQYF
>TRBJ2-3|TRBV5-1
CASSLSLTGRTSTDTQYF
>TRBJ2-3|TRBV20-1
CSARDRASGIRTDTQYF
>TRBJ2-1|TRBV29-1
CSVPAVDGEQFF
>TRBJ2-3|TRBV7-3
CASSLDGVDTQYF
>TRBJ2-2|TRBV11-1
CASSRLYRQGAFDTGELFF
>TRBJ1-5|TRBV15
CATSRGLTYSNQPQHF
>TRBJ2-7|TRBV10-2
CASSDGQGWDEQYF